The T cell receptor beta chain described here comes from a study of control samples from healthy donors and cancer patients. The V and J ends lost 4 bases and 0 bases, in that order; junction bases with no gene match: 9. The CDR3 is made up of 16 amino acids. In germline, CDR1 is MGHRA, CDR2 YSYEKL. The repertoire was sequenced with immunoSEQ multiplex PCR; TCRdb's copy has only in-frame clones and lacks some. The profile shows about 140,000 clones, 94% of them singletons. The chain uses TRBV4-1 and TRBJ2-7; 7 bases match TRBD1. The sample was blood. This receptor was obtained from a man aged 40-49 years in good health. CDR3 loop: CASSLYPQGLSYEQYF. In nucleotides, the CDR3 is TGCGCCAGCAGCCTTTATCCACAGGGGCTCTCCTACGAGCAGTACTTC.